A single sample is the source of the 14 T cell receptor beta chains below, sequenced in a study of T cells in Graves' hyperthyroidism and ophthalmopathy. Researchers took RNA transcripts and amplified the TCR beta CDR3 regions from them. The HTBI set primed first-round TCR CDR3 RT-PCR. Each CDR3 protein is one row after TCRdb ran MiXCR on the multiplex PCR reads. Of about 640,000 distinct CDR3 sequences in the sample, under 25% were seen once. Sequencing input: blood. Receptors were obtained from a man between 25 and 39 years old with Graves' ophthalmopathy.

This clonotype was seen a handful of times. DNA of the CDR3: TGTGCCAGCAGTTACTCGACAGGGGTTGGCGCTGAAGCTTTCTTT. This sequence encodes CASSYSTGVGAEAFF. The chain couples TRBV6-2 or TRBV6-3 to TRBJ1-1, with 8 bases lining up with TRBD1. Germline lookup yields CDR1 MNHEY and CDR2 SVGEGT. This CDR3 spans 15 amino acids. The junction had 6 bases not matched to a gene; V was cut back by 0 bases and J by 6 bases.

The chain employs TRBV20-1 and TRBJ2-1, with TRBD2 identical over 7 bases. The V gene's germline CDR1 is DFQATT and CDR2 SNEGSKA (reference sequence). The CDR3 has 15 amino acids. V was pared by 5 bases and J by 4 bases, with 11 bases of the junction left unmatched. The CDR3: CSAYTGGKEYNEQFF. CDR3 in DNA: TGCAGTGCTTACACCGGGGGGAAGGAGTACAATGAGCAGTTCTTC.

The V call is TRBV28, the J call TRBJ2-3; D may be TRBD2 (5 bases). Germline loops: CDR1 MDHEN, CDR2 SYDVKM. The CDR3 totals 14 residues. The V gene lost 3 bases and the J gene lost 4 bases, with 11 bases spanning the gap. The CDR3 sequence is CASSFLAISDTQYF. The CDR3 DNA reads as TGTGCCAGCAGTTTCCTAGCAATCTCAGATACGCAGTATTTT.

This clonotype was seen ten or more times. This chain links TRBV20-1 with TRBJ1-2, with 7 nucleotides matching TRBD1. Trimming cost V 3 bases and J 7 bases; bases outside gene matches: 14. This CDR3 comprises 15 residues. CDR1 is DFQATT, CDR2 SNEGSKA, per germline (reference sequence). CDR3 in amino acids: CSARSGTAKGRGYTF. The CDR3, as DNA: TGCAGTGCTAGGTCCGGGACAGCCAAAGGACGTGGCTACACCTTC.

V is TRBV14 and J is TRBJ2-7; possibly TRBD1 or TRBD2 for D (5 bases each). Germline CDR1 SGHDN, CDR2 FVKESK. The CDR3 totals 14 residues. The V end lost 0 bases, the J end lost 2 bases, and 8 bases lay between the germline ends. CDR3 sequence reads: CASSQDGTAYEQYF. The DNA of the CDR3 is TGTGCCAGCAGCCAAGATGGGACCGCCTACGAGCAGTACTTC.

This clonotype was seen only a few times. The chain joins TRBV6-2 or TRBV6-3 to TRBJ2-7; 13 bases line up with TRBD2. Unmatched junction bases numbered 10, after V lost 6 bases and J lost 5 bases. This CDR3 region has 16 residues. Germline CDR1 is MNHEY and CDR2 is SVGEGT. CDR3 residues: CASRPDTSGRANEQYF. CDR3 DNA: TGTGCCAGCAGACCCGATACTAGCGGGAGGGCTAACGAGCAGTACTTC.

In its sample, this clonotype was seen many times. CDR3 region: CASSVGLAGSGETQYF. CDR3 in DNA: TGTGCCAGCAGCGTAGGACTAGCGGGGTCGGGGGAGACCCAGTACTTC. The chain employs TRBV9 and TRBJ2-5; 11 bases align to TRBD2. The V segment lost 0 bases and the J segment 5 bases; nucleotides outside the gene matches: 6. The germline gives CDR1 SGDLS, CDR2 YYNGEE. CDR3 length equals 16 residues.

This clonotype was counted only a few times. The chain uses TRBV5-1 and TRBJ2-3; TRBD1 is a possible D gene (5 bases). This CDR3 spans 16 amino acids. Deletions cut 5 bases from V and 2 bases from J, with 18 bases between. Germline V gene sequence: CDR1 SGHRS, CDR2 YFSETQ. CDR3 protein: CASRPVYRTPTDTQYF. The CDR3 DNA sequence: TGCGCCAGCAGACCTGTCTACAGGACCCCCACAGATACGCAGTATTTT. The whole variable domain, remainder taken from reference TRBV5-1 and TRBJ2-3, is KAGVTQTPRYLIKTRGQQVTLSCSPISGHRSVSWYQQTPGQGLQFLFEYFSETQRNKGNFPGRFSGRQFSNSRSEMNVSTLELGDSALYLCASRPVYRTPTDTQYFGPGTRLTVL.

The chain is built from TRBV7-2 and TRBJ2-7; 7 nucleotides align to TRBD1. Germline V gene data show CDR1 as SGHTA and CDR2 as FQGNSA. V trimming: 3 bases; J trimming: 4 bases; junction bases outside the gene matches: 9. CDR3 length: 15 amino acids. Written as DNA, the CDR3 is TGTGCCAGCAGCTTTGACAGGGTTGGTAGGTACGAGCAGTACTTC. This translates into CASSFDRVGRYEQYF. The variable domain in full, completed from reference TRBV7-2 and TRBJ2-7, reads GAGVSQSPSNKVTEKGKDVELRCDPISGHTALYWYRQSLGQGLEFLIYFQGNSAPDKSGLPSDRFSAERTGGSVSTLTIQRTQQEDSAVYLCASSFDRVGRYEQYFGPGTRLTVT.

This clonotype was counted ten times or more. The chain is built from TRBV20-1 and TRBJ2-1, with 12 bases identical to TRBD2. CDR3 size: 14 residues. Germline V gene data show CDR1 as DFQATT and CDR2 as SNEGSKA (reference sequence). V trimming: 4 bases; J trimming: 8 bases; junction bases outside the gene matches: 6. For the CDR3, the DNA is TGCAGTGCTACTAGCGGGAGGGCCGTATATGAGCAGTTCTTC. Amino acid sequence: CSATSGRAVYEQFF.

This clonotype occurred many times. The gene calls are TRBV9 and TRBJ1-3; D is uncertain. The CDR3 covers 14 residues. Per germline, CDR1 SGDLS and CDR2 YYNGEE. Between the trimmed V and J ends, which lost 3 bases and 0 bases, there was a span of 7 bases. DNA of the CDR3: TGTGCCAGCAGCGAGGAGATCTCTGGAAACACCATATATTTT. It translates to CASSEEISGNTIYF.

Only a few counts were recorded for this clonotype. V and J are TRBV2 and TRBJ2-7, with 11 bases lining up with TRBD1. The CDR3 contains 13 residues. CDR1 is SNHLY and CDR2 is FYNNEI in the germline V gene. V shed 4 bases, J shed 6 bases, and the junction held 2 bases outside the gene matches. Here the CDR3 DNA reads TGTGCCAGCAGTGGGGGACAGGGGGTCGAGCAGTACTTC. Translated: CASSGGQGVEQYF.

This chain uses TRBV20-1 with TRBJ1-2, with D unclear. CDR3 length: 12 amino acids. The ends were cut back, 0 bases at V and 6 bases at J, with 8 bases in the middle. Germline assignment: CDR1 DFQATT and CDR2 SNEGSKA (reference sequence). The DNA of the CDR3 is TGCAGTGCTAGAGATCAGAGCCATGGCTACACCTTC. This gives the protein CSARDQSHGYTF.

In its sample, this clonotype was seen a few times. This rearrangement joins TRBV12-3 or TRBV12-4 to TRBJ1-5; tentative D call: TRBD1 (6 bases). The CDR3 is 14 residues long. V lost 4 bases to trimming and J lost 5 bases, with 12 bases between them. CDR3 in amino acids: CASSSNRVDQPQHF. Written as DNA, the CDR3 is TGTGCCAGCAGTTCGAACAGGGTAGATCAGCCCCAGCATTTT.